The rows below give T cell receptor beta chains drawn from one sample of a study of cytomegalovirus exposure and HLA in healthy donors. Profiling relied on immunoSEQ multiplex PCR, and the TCRdb table lists in-frame clones only, not all of them. The data contain around 100,000 clones, approximately 84% of them singletons. The sample was PBMCs. The receptors derive from a man between 18 and 29 years old in good health and CMV-seronegative. The CDR3 runs from the conserved cysteine through the conserved F or W. A D gene is named only where the DNA matches it firmly. Size tells how often a clone was seen (once, few, many) or the class of an expanded clone, and some rows leave it out.

j_call | clone_size | v_call | d_call | cdr3_nt | cdr3_aa
TRBJ2-1 | - | TRBV29-1 | TRBD1 | TGCAGCGTTGAACGACAGGGGGTCGATGAGCAGTTCTTC | CSVERQGVDEQFF
TRBJ1-3 | - | TRBV7-6 | - | TGTGCCAGCAGCTTAGGAGTGGCGGGCTCTGGAAACACCATATATTTT | CASSLGVAGSGNTIYF
TRBJ2-7 | - | TRBV7-9 | TRBD2 | TGTGCCAGCAGCCCGATCACTAGCGGGACCTCCTACGAGCAGTACTTC | CASSPITSGTSYEQYF
TRBJ1-2 | - | TRBV4-1 | - | TGCGCCAGCAGCCAAGAGGTTACTACCCCCTATGGCTACACCTTC | CASSQEVTTPYGYTF
TRBJ2-1 | - | TRBV11-3 | TRBD2 | TGTGCCAGCAGCCCCGGGACTAGCGCTTTCAATGAGCAGTTCTTC | CASSPGTSAFNEQFF
TRBJ2-3 | - | TRBV27 | - | TGTGCCAGCAGTTTAGGGACACGGGTTTATGATACGCAGTATTTT | CASSLGTRVYDTQYF
TRBJ1-2 | once | TRBV18 | TRBD1 | TGTGCCAGCTCACCGTTACAGGGGAGGAACAACTATGGCTACACCTTC | CASSPLQGRNNYGYTF
TRBJ2-1 | - | TRBV4-3 | TRBD2 | TGCGCCAGCAGCCAAGATCGGCCTAGCGGGGTGACTAGCTCCTACAATGAGCAGTTCTTC | CASSQDRPSGVTSSYNEQFF
TRBJ2-7 | few | TRBV21-1 | - | TGTGCCAGCAGACCGGGACTAGCGGGAGATGAGCAGTACTTC | CASRPGLAGDEQYF
TRBJ2-1 | - | TRBV7-9 | TRBD1 | TGTGCCAGCAGTCGAGTCAGGACAGGGACCTACAATGAGCAGTTCTTC | CASSRVRTGTYNEQFF
TRBJ1-1 | - | TRBV29-1 | - | TGCAGCGTTGAATGGGGGCCTGAAGCTTTCTTT | CSVEWGPEAFF
TRBJ2-3 | once | TRBV2 | - | TGTGCCAGCAGATACGGCCGGGACTCCAGTCAGTATTTT | CASRYGRDSSQYF
TRBJ1-5 | - | TRBV5-1 | TRBD1 | TGCGCCAGCCCGGACGGGACAGGGTGTTGGAGCAATCAGCCCCAGCATTTT | CASPDGTGCWSNQPQHF
TRBJ2-6 | once | TRBV7-9 | - | TGTGCCAGCATCCCTCTCGATGGGCCCCAGGGTTCTGGGGCCAACGTCCTGACTTTC | CASIPLDGPQGSGANVLTF
TRBJ2-1 | - | TRBV9 | - | TGTGCCAGCAGCGTAGTACCTCCCGCGGGACAGATCATTGGTGGTGAGCAGTTCTTC | CASSVVPPAGQIIGGEQFF
TRBJ2-4 | - | TRBV9 | TRBD2 | TGTGCCAGCAGCAAAGCATCGGGACTAGCTGCCAAAAACATTCAGTACTTC | CASSKASGLAAKNIQYF
TRBJ2-5 | - | TRBV5-1 | TRBD1 | TGCGCCAGCAGCATTCCGGGACAGCCGGCAAATTGGTACTTC | CASSIPGQPANWYF
TRBJ1-1 | - | TRBV6-5 | - | TGTGCCAGCACCAAAGCCGGACAGAACACTGAAGCTTTCTTT | CASTKAGQNTEAFF
TRBJ1-2 | - | TRBV30 | - | TGTGCCTGCCCAACGGGTCTAGGCTACACCTTC | CACPTGLGYTF
TRBJ1-2 | - | TRBV6-5 | - | TGTGCCAGCAGTTACAGTCTACTCAGGGGATCCTATGGCTACACCTTC | CASSYSLLRGSYGYTF
TRBJ2-3 | - | TRBV7-9 | TRBD2 | TGTGCCAGCAGCCAATCCGGGACTAGCGGGTTAGATACGCAGTATTTT | CASSQSGTSGLDTQYF
TRBJ2-1 | - | TRBV7-3 | TRBD2 | TGTGCCAGCAGCCCGGACCCCAGGACTAGCGGGAGATCCCTTCAATCCTACAATGAGCAGTTCTTC | CASSPDPRTSGRSLQSYNEQFF
TRBJ2-1 | - | TRBV28 | - | TGTGCCAGCAGTTCTTTCGGGACCTACAATGAGCAGTTCTTC | CASSSFGTYNEQFF
TRBJ2-3 | - | TRBV13 | - | TGTGCCAGCAGCTTAGAACGAGAGGCTAGCACAGATACGCAGTATTTT | CASSLEREASTDTQYF
TRBJ2-5 | few | TRBV7-6 | TRBD1 | TGTGCCAGCAGCCCGACAGGGCGCAGCGGCACCCAGTACTTC | CASSPTGRSGTQYF
TRBJ1-1 | few | TRBV28 | TRBD1 | TGTGCCAGCAGTCCAACGCCAGGGACAGGGACCTCGGAAGCTTTCTTT | CASSPTPGTGTSEAFF
TRBJ1-6 | once | TRBV6-1 | - | TGTGCCAGCAGTGAAGTGCTGACAGTGATCTCCTATAATTCACCCCTCCACTTT | CASSEVLTVISYNSPLHF
TRBJ1-1 | - | TRBV7-2 | - | TGTGCCAGCACCCTAAACCTTCGGGGAGGGGGCACTGAAGCTTTCTTT | CASTLNLRGGGTEAFF
TRBJ1-5 | few | TRBV6-1 | - | TGTGCCAGCAGTGACTCGGGGAATCAGCCCCAGCATTTT | CASSDSGNQPQHF
TRBJ2-5 | - | TRBV2 | - | TGTGCCAGCAGAGGGGAAGTAGGGGAGACCCAGTACTTC | CASRGEVGETQYF
TRBJ1-2 | - | TRBV6-5 | - | TGTGCCAGCAGTTCCGTTGGGACACCCGAAGCTAGCTACACCTTC | CASSSVGTPEASYTF
TRBJ1-2 | - | TRBV27 | - | TGTGCCAGCAGTTTAGTTCAGGGTTCTGGCTACACCTTC | CASSLVQGSGYTF
TRBJ2-7 | - | TRBV6-5 | TRBD1 | TGTGCCAGCAGCCCGGGACAGGGGAGGCAGTACTTC | CASSPGQGRQYF
TRBJ2-7 | - | TRBV5-4 | TRBD2 | TGTGCCAGCAGCTTACTAGCGGGAGGTGGCTACGAGCAGTACTTC | CASSLLAGGGYEQYF
TRBJ2-2 | - | TRBV5-1 | - | TGCGCCAGCCTTTTAAACACCGGGGAGCTGTTTTTT | CASLLNTGELFF
TRBJ1-2 | - | TRBV11-2 | TRBD1 | TGTGCCAGCCTCCTACTGACAGGGGGGGACTATGGCTACACCTTC | CASLLLTGGDYGYTF
TRBJ1-3 | - | TRBV11-2 | - | TGTGCCAGCAGCCCAGGGGCTACTGGAAACACCATATATTTT | CASSPGATGNTIYF
TRBJ1-6 | once | TRBV7-2 | TRBD1 | TGTGCCAGCAGTTCAGGGGGCGCCTCCTATAATTCACCCCTCCACTTT | CASSSGGASYNSPLHF
TRBJ2-7 | once | TRBV27 | TRBD2 | TGTGCCAGCAGTACGGGGACTAGCGCTACCTACGAGCAGTACTTC | CASSTGTSATYEQYF
TRBJ2-4 | - | TRBV29-1 | - | TGCAGCGCCTCAGATCTAGCCAAAAACATTCAGTACTTC | CSASDLAKNIQYF
TRBJ2-2 | - | TRBV27 | TRBD2 | TGTGCCAGCAGACCCGGAGTAGCGGGAACCGGGGAGCTGTTTTTT | CASRPGVAGTGELFF
TRBJ2-7 | - | TRBV7-9 | - | TGTGCCAGCAGCTTAGTCGTGAGCTCCTACGAGCAGTACTTC | CASSLVVSSYEQYF
TRBJ2-2 | - | TRBV7-8 | - | TGTGCCAGCAGCTTAGGCGGCACCGGGGAGCTGTTTTTT | CASSLGGTGELFF
TRBJ2-2 | medium-sized | TRBV6-1 | - | TGTGCCAGCAAAGGCGGGAAAGATACCGGGGAGCTGTTTTTT | CASKGGKDTGELFF
TRBJ2-7 | - | TRBV2 | - | TGTGCCAGCAGCCTCTACGAGCAGTACTTC | CASSLYEQYF
TRBJ2-1 | - | TRBV6-4 | TRBD2 | TGTGCCAGCAGTGCCACTAGCGGGAGATGGGATGAGCAGTTCTTC | CASSATSGRWDEQFF
TRBJ1-5 | - | TRBV6-5 | - | TGTGCCAGCAGTGAGGTTATCAGCAATCAGCCCCAGCATTTT | CASSEVISNQPQHF
TRBJ2-7 | - | TRBV7-8 | TRBD2 | TGTGCCAGCAACACTAACCGACTAGCGGGAGGGCCCTTTAGTGAGCAGTACTTC | CASNTNRLAGGPFSEQYF
TRBJ2-7 | - | TRBV19 | - | TGTGCCAGTAGGCCCCCCGGGAGCTCCTACGAGCAGTACTTC | CASRPPGSSYEQYF
TRBJ2-3 | - | TRBV7-7 | - | TGTGCTAGCAGCGCTAGCTCCTCCACAGATACGCAGTATTTT | CASSASSSTDTQYF
TRBJ2-5 | - | TRBV9 | - | TGTGCCAGCAGCGGTTTAGTGAGAGAGACCCAGTACTTC | CASSGLVRETQYF
TRBJ2-3 | - | TRBV27 | TRBD2 | TGTGCCAGCAGTTTTAGCGGGAGTGGGAATACGCAGTATTTT | CASSFSGSGNTQYF
TRBJ2-2 | - | TRBV7-6 | - | TGTGCCAGCAGCTTAGGACACCTTACCGCGAACACCGGGGAGCTGTTTTTT | CASSLGHLTANTGELFF
TRBJ1-2 | - | TRBV15 | - | TGTGCCACCAGCAGAGATCGCGGTGGCTACACCTTC | CATSRDRGGYTF
TRBJ2-7 | - | TRBV27 | TRBD2 | TGTGCCAGCAGATCTCTAGCGGGATCGAACGAGCAGTACTTC | CASRSLAGSNEQYF
TRBJ2-7 | - | TRBV27 | TRBD2 | TGTGCCAGCAGTTTGAGGGGAGGGTCCTACGAGCAGTACTTC | CASSLRGGSYEQYF
TRBJ1-1 | - | TRBV5-1 | - | TGCGCCAGCAGCTCGGGATCGTCGGGTCTCACGAACACTGAAGCTTTCTTT | CASSSGSSGLTNTEAFF
TRBJ2-7 | - | TRBV7-9 | - | TGTGCCAGCAGCTCAACCCCCGAGCTAGCTAGGTACGAGCAGTACTTC | CASSSTPELARYEQYF
TRBJ2-7 | - | TRBV7-2 | TRBD1 | TGTGCCAGCCGCCCGACAGGGTGGTACGAGCAGTACTTC | CASRPTGWYEQYF
TRBJ1-2 | - | TRBV7-9 | - | TGTGCCAGCAGCTTAGAGAGCGATGGCTACACCTTC | CASSLESDGYTF